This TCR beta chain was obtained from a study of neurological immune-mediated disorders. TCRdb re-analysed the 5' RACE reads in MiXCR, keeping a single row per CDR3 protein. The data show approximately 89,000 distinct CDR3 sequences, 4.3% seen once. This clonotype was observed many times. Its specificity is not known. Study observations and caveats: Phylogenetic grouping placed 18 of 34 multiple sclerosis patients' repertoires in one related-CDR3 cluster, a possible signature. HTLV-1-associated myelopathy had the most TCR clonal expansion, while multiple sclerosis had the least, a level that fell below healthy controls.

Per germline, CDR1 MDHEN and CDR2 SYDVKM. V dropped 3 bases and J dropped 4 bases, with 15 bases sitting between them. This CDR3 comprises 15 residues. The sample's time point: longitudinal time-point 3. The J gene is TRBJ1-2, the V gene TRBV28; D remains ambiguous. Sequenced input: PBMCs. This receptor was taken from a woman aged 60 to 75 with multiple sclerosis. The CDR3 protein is CASSFSGGRIYGYTF. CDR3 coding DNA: TGTGCCAGCAGTTTTTCCGGCGGACGGATCTATGGCTACACCTTC.